This T cell receptor beta chain was observed in a study of CD8+ T cells in alopecia areata (dated by TCRdb to the late 2010s). As for the study more broadly: In both human patients and the C3H/HeJ mouse model, the study applied high-throughput TCRbeta sequencing to look at T cell clonal expansion in alopecia areata. Scalp tissue and sorted CD4+ and CD8+ peripheral blood T cells from patchy and totalis/universalis alopecia areata patients and from healthy controls were covered by human TCRbeta sequencing. RNA came from the PAXgene miRNA kit for fixed scalp, the miRNeasy kit for PBMCs, and the RNeasy kit for mouse skin. Scalp clonality was compared across normal scalp (n=4), patchy alopecia areata scalp (n=8), and alopecia totalis/universalis scalp (n=8). immunoSEQ multiplex PCR using 35 Vbeta forward primers and 13 Jbeta reverse primers was used to amplify TCRbeta CDR3 regions.

Of note for this clone: The antigen it binds to is not known. It has no much larger one-base neighbor in the sample; base qualities were not kept.

The paper's findings and limits, for the study overall: Lesional scalp, especially in alopecia totalis/universalis, showed higher clonality and more expanded CD8+ clones than normal scalp, suggesting antigenic drive. Resident alphabeta T cells in normal human skin are also sequenced, complicating scalp TCR repertoire analysis, unlike mouse skin dominated by gammadelta T cells. Compared with mice, TCR sequences shared between patients were less clear, possibly partly because of HLA diversity across the patient population.

Library generation was performed with the immunoSEQ multiplex PCR assay. To provide template for TCR sequencing, every sample had RNA extracted and reverse transcribed into cDNA. First-strand cDNA was synthesized using SuperScript III with a 2:1 mix of oligo-dT and random hexamers. Amplification bias was assessed with a synthetic immune receptor repertoire, and residual bias was removed computationally. The published analysis was carried out like this. Raw reads were preprocessed for error removal, and CDR3 was defined according to IMGT conventions as running from the conserved cysteine to phenylalanine. Clonality was calculated as 1 minus Shannon entropy normalized by log2 of the number of productive unique TCRs. Whether each scalp clone was CD4 or CD8 was inferred by checking scalp TCRbeta sequences against the CD4 and CD8 repertoires from sorted blood. This immuneACCESS table, as held by TCRdb, lists in-frame sequences with V and J called but not all clones. Of the missing ones, under half trace to an unresolved V gene in checked studies; the others have no known cause. V and J calls plus clone size are reproduced from that table; the DNA served to infer D and trimming. The sample data list some 110,000 clones, and about 61% of these were observed just once. Of the sample, approximately 2.6% falls within the top ten clones.

PBMCs were isolated by density centrifugation and stained for CD3, CD4 and CD8, after which CD4+ and CD8+ T cells were sorted on a FACSAria. Scalp biopsies and blood samples were provided by unaffected controls. CDR1 and CDR2 are drawn from the germline V gene (reference sequence): SSHAT, FNYEAQ. From V the trimming removes 5 bases and from J it removes 7 bases, while the gene matches leave 6 bases of the junction unaccounted for. The CDR3 measures 16 amino acids from cysteine to phenylalanine. The retained sequence is limited to the CDR3, 48 bases, with the frame set at the first base. This clonotype was obtained from a human donor in good health. The sequenced sample consisted of CD4+ T cells sorted from blood. The chain employs TRBV7-7 and TRBJ2-2, with 14 junctional bases fitting TRBD2. The CDR3: CASSPRTSGGRGELFF. The nucleotide sequence reads as follows: TGTGCCAGCAGCCCCCGGACTAGCGGGGGGCGCGGGGAGCTGTTTTTT.